This TCR beta chain came from a study of immune evolution from preneoplasia to lung adenocarcinoma. This clone is judged large. Data came from immunoSEQ multiplex PCR; TCRdb stores just in-frame clones and leaves some out. In the table there are under 5,000 clones, approximately 69% of which are singletons. Germline assignment: CDR1 SGHNT and CDR2 YYREEE (reference sequence). V lost 2 bases, J lost 2 bases, and 2 bases lay in between. The length of the CDR3 is 12 residues. Sequencing was done on a sample of FFPE adjacent normal lung tissue. The receptor comes from a person aged 55-80 years with lung adenocarcinoma. V and J are TRBV5-4 and TRBJ1-5; no clear D. The CDR3 region has the DNA TGTGCCAGCAGCTTCGGCAATCAGCCCCAGCATTTT. As protein: CASSFGNQPQHF. Supplemented by reference TRBV5-4 and TRBJ1-5, the full variable domain reads ETGVTQSPTHLIKTRGQQVTLRCSSQSGHNTVSWYQQALGQGPQFIFQYYREEENGRGNFPPRFSGLQFPNYSSELNVNALELDDSALYLCASSFGNQPQHFGDGTRLSIL.